This TCR beta chain was recorded in a study of blood T cells in healthy people across ages. A second PCR of about 7 to 11 cycles used a sample-barcoded 5' primer and a J-beta primer mix. One entry per CDR3 protein, called by TCRdb with MiXCR from the 5' RACE reads. The table shows about 970,000 distinct CDR3 sequences, with roughly half occurring only once. The extraction recovered at least 5.5 micrograms of total RNA per sample. This CDR3 contains 16 residues. V dropped 3 bases and J dropped 2; count of bases not matched to a gene: 3. The germline V gene has CDR1 SGHRS and CDR2 YFSETQ. The chain employs TRBV5-1 and TRBJ2-1; 12 bases fit TRBD2. Sequenced material: blood. The TCR comes from a woman aged 60-70 years in good health. The DNA of the CDR3 is TGCGCCAGCAGCTCACTAGCGGGAGGAGCCTACAATGAGCAGTTCTTC. Translation gives CASSSLAGGAYNEQFF.